This entry lists 18 T cell receptor beta chains sequenced from one sample in a study of cytomegalovirus exposure and HLA in healthy donors. It was with 60 Vbeta and 13 Jbeta primers that the PCR ran. TCRdb's copy holds only in-frame clones and misses some; the assay was immunoSEQ multiplex PCR. The top ten clones hold about 3.5% of a sample with tens of thousands of clones, about 79% of them seen once. What was sequenced was PBMCs. Source of these receptors: a woman under 30 in good health and CMV-seronegative.

The chain has TRBV6-5 and TRBJ2-5, with 11 bases matching TRBD1. The J call could be wrong; TRBJ2-7 is a better fit for the DNA end. CDR1 MNHEY and CDR2 SVGAGI come from the germline V gene. The CDR3 loop spans 16 amino acids. CDR3 region: CASSYPPGQGAYEQYF. Here the CDR3 DNA reads TGTGCCAGCAGTTACCCACCGGGACAGGGGGCCTACGAGCAGTACTTC.

The gene calls are TRBV5-1 and TRBJ1-1; TRBD1 is a possible D gene (6 bases). The V gene's germline CDR1 is SGHRS and CDR2 YFSETQ. V lost 4 bases to trimming and J lost 3 bases, with 13 bases between them. CDR3 length: 14 amino acids. CDR3 loop: CASSAGGGYTEAFF. The CDR3 nucleotides read TGCGCCAGCAGCGCGGGGGGCGGGTACACTGAAGCTTTCTTT. The variable domain in full, with the rest retrieved from reference TRBV5-1 and TRBJ1-1, is KAGVTQTPRYLIKTRGQQVTLSCSPISGHRSVSWYQQTPGQGLQFLFEYFSETQRNKGNFPGRFSGRQFSNSRSEMNVSTLELGDSALYLCASSAGGGYTEAFFGQGTRLTVV.

The V and J genes are TRBV19 and TRBJ2-3, with a weak D call TRBD1 (6 bases). Germline CDR1 reads LNHDA; CDR2 reads SQIVND (reference sequence). The CDR3 runs 13 residues. V gave up 7 bases and J gave up 4 bases, with 12 bases separating them. CDR3 in DNA: TGTGCCAGTATGTCAGCAGGGGCAGATACGCAGTATTTT. Encoded protein: CASMSAGADTQYF.

V usage is TRBV7-3 and J usage is TRBJ2-5, with TRBD1 matching over 8 bases. This CDR3 spans 16 amino acids. V was pared by 4 bases and J by 1 base, with 8 bases of the junction left unmatched. Germline V gene sequence: CDR1 SGHTA, CDR2 FQGTGA. The CDR3 DNA follows: TGTGCCAGCAGCTCGTACGGGACAGGCCCCCAAGAGACCCAGTACTTC. Translating gives CASSSYGTGPQETQYF.

This clone was seen only a few times. This sequence joins TRBV6-6 and TRBJ1-4, with TRBD1 matching over 12 bases. The CDR3 runs to 16 residues. V trimming: 6 bases; J trimming: 6 bases; junction bases outside the gene matches: 8. Germline CDR1 is MNHNY and CDR2 is SVGAGI (reference sequence). CDR3 bases: TGTGCCAGCAGCCCTCCGGGACAGGGGGCGTATGAAAAACTGTTTTTT. This codes for CASSPPGQGAYEKLFF.

The gene calls are TRBV27 and TRBJ2-7; no clear D gene. CDR1 MNHEY and CDR2 SMNVEV come from the germline V gene (reference sequence). The V end lost 4 bases, the J end lost 0 bases, and 4 bases lay between the germline ends. The CDR3 loop spans 12 amino acids. CDR3 sequence: CASSSNSYEQYF. CDR3 sequence (DNA): TGTGCCAGCAGTTCAAACTCCTACGAGCAGTACTTC.

The rearrangement links TRBV6-1 to TRBJ2-5; a possible D gene is TRBD1 (6 bases). Germline V gene sequence: CDR1 MNHNS, CDR2 SASEGT. This CDR3 spans 15 amino acids. The V end lost 8 bases, the J end lost 5 bases, and 21 bases lay between the germline ends. The CDR3 spells CASAYQQGDEETQYF. CDR3 nucleotides: TGTGCCAGCGCCTACCAACAGGGAGATGAGGAGACCCAGTACTTC.

The chain carries TRBV7-9 and TRBJ1-1; possible D gene TRBD1, 5 bases. Germline CDR1 is SEHNR and CDR2 is FQNEAQ (reference sequence). Trimming stripped 5 bases from V and 1 base from J, with 11 bases between. The CDR3 runs to 14 residues. CDR3 sequence (DNA): TGTGCCAGCAGCCGGACACTGACGAACACTGAAGCTTTCTTT. Translation: CASSRTLTNTEAFF.

The chain couples TRBV5-4 to TRBJ2-7; TRBD2 agrees at 7 bases. Germline V gene data show CDR1 as SGHNT and CDR2 as YYREEE (reference sequence). The CDR3 contains 13 residues. V shed 4 bases and J 7 bases; nucleotides not matched to a gene: 8. CDR3 coding DNA: TGTGCCAGCAGCGGGGAGGGAGGTTGGGAGCAGTACTTC. Residues: CASSGEGGWEQYF.

The chain links TRBV20-1 to TRBJ2-5, with D possibly matching TRBD1 (5 bases). V lost 6 bases to trimming and J lost 5 bases, with 10 bases between them. This CDR3 has 11 amino acids. Germline assignment: CDR1 DFQATT and CDR2 SNEGSKA (reference sequence). The CDR3 nucleotides read TGCAGTGCCAGGGTAGGGGAGACCCAGTACTTC. It encodes CSARVGETQYF.

The rearrangement uses TRBV5-1 and TRBJ2-7; 10 bases match TRBD2. V lost 1 base, J lost 7 bases, and 8 bases stayed unmatched. The germline V gene has CDR1 SGHRS and CDR2 YFSETQ. This CDR3 has 15 residues. CDR3 sequence reads: CASSLYPAGGREQYF. Here the CDR3 DNA reads TGCGCCAGCAGCTTGTATCCAGCGGGGGGGCGGGAGCAGTACTTC.

This clone was found a few times. The gene calls are TRBV5-1 and TRBJ1-2, with TRBD1 matching over 10 bases. Germline V gives CDR1 SGHRS, CDR2 YFSETQ. The CDR3 spans 16 residues. V lost 2 bases, J lost 4 bases, and 8 bases stayed unmatched. CDR3 sequence: CASSLSTGTGVYGYTF. CDR3 sequence (DNA): TGCGCCAGCAGCTTATCCACAGGGACAGGGGTCTATGGCTACACCTTC.

The rearrangement joins TRBV4-1 to TRBJ1-1, with 12 positions matching TRBD1. Trimming at V came to 5 bases and at J to 5 bases, leaving 6 bases not matched to a gene. The CDR3 contains 15 residues. Germline CDR1 MGHRA, CDR2 YSYEKL. DNA for the CDR3: TGCGCCAGCAGCGATATGGGACAGGGGGCGACTGAAGCTTTCTTT. Translation gives CASSDMGQGATEAFF.

This rearrangement joins TRBV14 to TRBJ2-7, with TRBD1 matching 8 bases. CDR1 and CDR2 from the germline V gene are SGHDN and FVKESK. The CDR3 loop spans 15 amino acids. V shed 4 bases, J shed 0 bases, and the junction held 5 bases outside the gene matches. The CDR3 is CASSRTGGVSYEQYF. The DNA of the CDR3 is TGTGCCAGCAGCCGAACAGGGGGTGTCTCCTACGAGCAGTACTTC.

The genes are TRBV9 and TRBJ2-1, with 9 bases lining up with TRBD2. CDR1 and CDR2 (germline): SGDLS, YYNGEE. The CDR3 has 15 residues. J lost 10 bases, V lost 3 bases, and 11 bases had no gene match. The CDR3 bases are TGTGCCAGCAGCGACCGGGGACTAGCAGGAGGAGAGCAGTTCTTC. It encodes CASSDRGLAGGEQFF.

The chain carries TRBV29-1 and TRBJ2-1; 10 bases fit TRBD2. CDR1 and CDR2 (germline): SQVTM, ANQGSEA. V lost 0 bases and J lost 6; bases outside the gene matches: 8. CDR3 length: 16 amino acids. The CDR3 nucleotides are TGCAGCGTTGAAGAGGGTGTGGTAGCGGGGGGCAATGAGCAGTTCTTC. It translates to CSVEEGVVAGGNEQFF.

V and J are TRBV5-1 and TRBJ2-1, with 7 bases that match TRBD1. Germline lookup yields CDR1 SGHRS and CDR2 YFSETQ. The J segment lost 0 bases and the V segment lost 2 bases, leaving 14 bases of the junction unmatched. This CDR3 is 19 amino acids long. CDR3 region: CASSLFVSTGVGSYNEQFF. CDR3 DNA sequence: TGCGCCAGCAGCTTATTTGTCTCAACAGGGGTAGGCTCCTACAATGAGCAGTTCTTC.

The chain combines TRBV29-1 with TRBJ2-1; 15 nucleotides match TRBD2. CDR3 length equals 15 residues. Germline loops: CDR1 SQVTM, CDR2 ANQGSEA. The V gene end was trimmed by 3 bases and the J gene end by 6 bases; junction bases not matched to a gene: 3. The CDR3 here is CSVERGLAGGNEQFF. CDR3 nucleotides: TGCAGCGTTGAGAGGGGACTAGCGGGAGGCAATGAGCAGTTCTTC.